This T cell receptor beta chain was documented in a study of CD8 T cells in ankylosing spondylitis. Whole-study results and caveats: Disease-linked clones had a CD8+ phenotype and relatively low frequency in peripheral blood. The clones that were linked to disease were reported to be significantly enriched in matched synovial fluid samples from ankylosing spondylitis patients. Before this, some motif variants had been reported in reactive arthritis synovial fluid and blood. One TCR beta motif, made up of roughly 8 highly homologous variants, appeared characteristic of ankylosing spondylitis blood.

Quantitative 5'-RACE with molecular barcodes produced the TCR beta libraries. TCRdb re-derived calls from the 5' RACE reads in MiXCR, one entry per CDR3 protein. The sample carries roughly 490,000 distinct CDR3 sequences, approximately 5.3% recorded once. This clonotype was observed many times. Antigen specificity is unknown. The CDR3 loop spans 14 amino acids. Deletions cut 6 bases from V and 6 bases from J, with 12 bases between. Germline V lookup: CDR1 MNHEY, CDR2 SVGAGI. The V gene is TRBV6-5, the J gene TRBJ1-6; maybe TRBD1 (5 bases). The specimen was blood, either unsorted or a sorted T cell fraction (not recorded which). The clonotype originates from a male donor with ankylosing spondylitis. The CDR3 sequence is CASSSRVTNSPLHF. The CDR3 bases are TGTGCCAGCAGCAGCAGGGTCACTAATTCACCCCTCCACTTT.